A selection of T cell receptor beta chains follows, all from one sample in a study of blood T cells in healthy people across ages. TCRdb reanalysed the 5' RACE reads using MiXCR and keeps one entry per CDR3 protein. The sample shows 800,000 to 900,000 distinct CDR3 sequences, approximately 59% of them seen only once. Material: blood. These TCRs come from a man aged 30 to 45 in good health. Both conserved end residues are part of each CDR3. The D gene is left open where the match is weak. Size values are once, few and many counts, or a class for expanded clones, and some rows have none.

j_call	d_call	cdr3_length	v_call	clone_size	cdr3_nt	cdr3_aa
TRBJ1-2	-	12	TRBV2	few	TGTGCCAGCAGTGAGTCCAACTATGGCTACACCTTC	CASSESNYGYTF
TRBJ2-1	-	15	TRBV20-1	once	TGCAGTGCTAGAGATCTCAGGGGTATATACAATGAGCAGTTCTTC	CSARDLRGIYNEQFF
TRBJ2-5	-	14	TRBV12-3/TRBV12-4	many	TGTGCCAGCAGTTTCCCAGGGGAAGGAGAGACCCAGTACTTC	CASSFPGEGETQYF
TRBJ1-2	-	14	TRBV12-3/TRBV12-4	few	TGTGCCAGCAGTTTACGTCAGGGCCCCTATGGCTACACCTTC	CASSLRQGPYGYTF
TRBJ2-1	TRBD2	18	TRBV7-3	-	TGTGCCAGCAGCCCCTCAGGGAGCGGGGGGGCCAGGTCTCATGAGCAGTTCTTC	CASSPSGSGGARSHEQFF
TRBJ2-7	TRBD1	15	TRBV20-1	few	TGCAGTGCTACCTCGGGACAGGAAAGCTCCTACGAGCAGTACTTC	CSATSGQESSYEQYF
TRBJ2-1	-	14	TRBV28	-	TGTGCCAGCAGTTTAGGACAGTCCTTGGATGAGCAGTTCTTC	CASSLGQSLDEQFF
TRBJ1-1	-	14	TRBV6-1	-	TGTGCCAGCACCCGGGGTGCCGGGAACACTGAAGCTTTCTTT	CASTRGAGNTEAFF
TRBJ2-5	-	13	TRBV10-3	once	TGTGCCATCAGTGGACTAGTTGGGGAGACCCAGTACTTC	CAISGLVGETQYF
TRBJ2-1	-	16	TRBV7-3	-	TGTGCCAGCAGCTGGTCGGGACAAAGCTCCTACAATGAGCAGTTCTTC	CASSWSGQSSYNEQFF
TRBJ1-4	TRBD1	15	TRBV7-2	-	TGTGCCAGCAGCCTGGGACAGGGTGCCCTAGGAAAACTGTTTTTT	CASSLGQGALGKLFF
TRBJ2-7	TRBD2	15	TRBV20-1	-	TGCAGTGCTAGAGATTCGGCGGGGGGCCACTACGAGCAGTACTTC	CSARDSAGGHYEQYF
TRBJ2-2	TRBD2	16	TRBV4-2	-	TGTGCCAGCAGCCAAGGGACTAGCGCCAACACCGGGGAGCTGTTTTTT	CASSQGTSANTGELFF
TRBJ2-3	-	12	TRBV9	-	TGTGCCAGCAGCGAGATGACGGATACGCAGTATTTT	CASSEMTDTQYF
TRBJ2-1	TRBD2	16	TRBV3-1	few	TGTGCCAGCAGCCAAGATCCCCTAGCGGGGGACAATGAGCAGTTCTTC	CASSQDPLAGDNEQFF
TRBJ2-1	-	15	TRBV6-5	-	TGTGCCAGCAGTTACTATGGCCTAGAGAACAATGAGCAGTTCTTC	CASSYYGLENNEQFF
TRBJ2-2	-	15	TRBV7-2	few	TGTGCCAGCAGCTTCGACAGGACGAGCACCGGGGAGCTGTTTTTT	CASSFDRTSTGELFF
TRBJ2-7	TRBD1	13	TRBV6-1	-	TGTGCCAGCAAAGAAGGACAGGACTACGAGCAGTACTTC	CASKEGQDYEQYF
TRBJ2-7	TRBD1	14	TRBV20-1	once	TGCAGTGCTAGCTTCCAGGGGGCATTCTACGAGCAGTACTTC	CSASFQGAFYEQYF
TRBJ2-2	-	12	TRBV9	-	TGTGCCAGCAGCTTCAAGGCCGGGGAGCTGTTTTTT	CASSFKAGELFF
TRBJ2-5	-	15	TRBV21-1	-	TGTGCCAGCAGCAAAGCCACCGCACACCAGGGGACCCAGTACTTC	CASSKATAHQGTQYF
TRBJ2-4	-	16	TRBV2	-	TGTGCCAGCAGTGAACGGGGCAGATTCCTCAAAAACATTCAGTACTTC	CASSERGRFLKNIQYF
TRBJ2-7	-	15	TRBV4-3	few	TGCGCCAGCAGCCAAGGGACCGCGATCGGGTACGAGCAGTACTTC	CASSQGTAIGYEQYF
TRBJ1-4	TRBD1	14	TRBV6-1	-	TGTGCCAGCGACTGGACAGGGAAGGGTGAAAAACTGTTTTTT	CASDWTGKGEKLFF
TRBJ2-7	-	14	TRBV7-9	-	TGTGCCAGCAGCTTAGGAGGGGCCCCGGACGAGCAGTACTTC	CASSLGGAPDEQYF
TRBJ1-2	TRBD1	14	TRBV13	once	TGTGCCAGCAGCCCAGAGGGGGACAGATATGGCTGCACCTTC	CASSPEGDRYGCTF
TRBJ1-6	-	16	TRBV7-2	few	TGTGCCAGCAGCCCCGAACTTCGGGAGATAAATTCACCCCTCCACTTT	CASSPELREINSPLHF
TRBJ2-4	-	16	TRBV4-3	few	TGCGCCAGCAGCCAAGACGGGACGGGGACTTACAGCATTCAGTACTTC	CASSQDGTGTYSIQYF
TRBJ2-5	TRBD2	17	TRBV7-3	-	TGTGCCAGCAGCCCAATGGCGGGGGGCCTCAACCAAGAGACCCAGTACTTC	CASSPMAGGLNQETQYF
TRBJ2-3	-	14	TRBV20-1	-	TGCAGTGCTAGAGGAGCGGATAAGGTAGATACGCAGTATTTT	CSARGADKVDTQYF
TRBJ2-3	TRBD2	15	TRBV29-1	few	TGCAGCGTTGAAAGGGCACTAGCGGGGGCAGATACGCAGTATTTT	CSVERALAGADTQYF
TRBJ2-7	-	14	TRBV20-1	few	TGCAGTGCTAGAGTTTTACAGGGTCTCTACGAGCAGTACTTC	CSARVLQGLYEQYF
TRBJ2-2	-	14	TRBV14	-	TGTGCCAGCAGCCAAGGAGGCAAGGCCGGGGAGCTGTTTTTT	CASSQGGKAGELFF
TRBJ2-6	-	15	TRBV5-1	few	TGCGCCAGCAGCTTGGGTTCTGTAGGGGCCAACGTCCTGACTTTC	CASSLGSVGANVLTF
TRBJ2-3	-	13	TRBV10-2	few	TGCGCCAGCGCCGGGGAAAGCACAGATACGCAGTATTTT	CASAGESTDTQYF
TRBJ2-7	-	13	TRBV7-2	-	TGTGCCAGCAGCTATGAATCACCCTACGAGCAGTACTTC	CASSYESPYEQYF
TRBJ2-1	TRBD1	17	TRBV14	few	TGTGCCAGCAGCCTACAACCCGGGACAGGGACCCTAGGGGAGCAGTTCTTC	CASSLQPGTGTLGEQFF
TRBJ2-1	-	14	TRBV30	-	TGTGCCTGGAGTCAGGGTCAGGAAGATCGTGAGCAGTTCTTC	CAWSQGQEDREQFF
TRBJ2-6	-	16	TRBV7-3	-	TGTGCCAGCAGCTTAACACCAGGAACTGGGGCCAACGTCCTGACTTTC	CASSLTPGTGANVLTF
TRBJ1-3	-	15	TRBV7-2	-	TGTGCCAGCAGCTCCAGGGCCAGCTCTGGAAACACCATATATTTT	CASSSRASSGNTIYF
TRBJ1-2	-	16	TRBV20-1	-	TGCAGTGCTAGAGGGACAATGAAAGGGCAGGGAGATGGCTACACCTTC	CSARGTMKGQGDGYTF
TRBJ2-1	-	15	TRBV7-9	few	TGTGCCAGCAGCTTAGAGGGGCCAGGGTACAATGAGCAGTTCTTC	CASSLEGPGYNEQFF
TRBJ2-1	TRBD2	16	TRBV7-7	-	TGTGCCAGCAGCCCGATGCTAGCGGGGGCTTACAATGAGCAGTTCTTC	CASSPMLAGAYNEQFF
TRBJ2-7	TRBD1	15	TRBV18	-	TGTGCCAGCTCACCAACAGGACAGGGGTCCGACGAGCAGTACTTC	CASSPTGQGSDEQYF
TRBJ1-4	-	13	TRBV4-3	-	TGCGCCAGCAGCCAACAGGGGATCGAAAAACTGTTTTTT	CASSQQGIEKLFF
TRBJ2-7	TRBD1	14	TRBV5-1	few	TGCGCCAGCGCTACCGGGACAGGCGCCTACGAGCAGTACTTC	CASATGTGAYEQYF
TRBJ2-7	TRBD2	16	TRBV2	-	TGTGCCAGCAGTGCGTTACTAGCGGGGGGACTCAATGAGCAGTACTTC	CASSALLAGGLNEQYF
TRBJ2-1	TRBD2	16	TRBV29-1	-	TGCAGCGTGAATGTCGCGGGGGAGCATTCCTACAATGAGCAGTTCTTC	CSVNVAGEHSYNEQFF